The 32 T cell receptor beta chains listed next were all sequenced from one sample in a study of regulatory T cells. Primers: 52 TRBV forward and 13 TRBJ reverse. Method: immunoSEQ multiplex PCR; TCRdb's copy keeps in-frame clones and lacks some. Among about 15,000 clones listed, approximately 80% were seen once. No antigen has been identified for these receptors. Study conclusions and caveats: Hydrophobic residues at CDR3 positions 6 and 7 were enriched in conventional CD4+ T cells of CD3G-deficient patients.

Source material: conventional CD4+ T cells sorted from blood. Receptors originate from a person aged 25 to 40 with CD3G deficiency.

In DNA, the CDR3 is TGTGCTAGTGGTTTGGGTCTGAGGGGCGTGAACACCGGGGAGCTGTTTTTT. Its translation: CASGLGLRGVNTGELFF. The chain recombines TRBV12-5 with TRBJ2-2; D is tentatively TRBD1 or TRBD2 (5 bases each). Germline V lookup: CDR1 LGHNT, CDR2 FRNRAP. Trimming cost V 1 base and J 1 base, with 13 bases left between them. The CDR3 runs 17 residues. Using reference TRBV12-5 and TRBJ2-2 for the parts outside the CDR3, the full variable domain is DARVTQTPRHKVTEMGQEVTMRCQPILGHNTVFWYRQTMMQGLELLAYFRNRAPLDDSGMPKDRFSAEMPDATLATLKIQPSEPRDSAVYFCASGLGLRGVNTGELFFGEGSRLTVL.

V gene TRBV7-6 combines with J gene TRBJ2-1, with 9 nucleotides matching TRBD1. The CDR3 length is 17 residues. CDR1 is SGHVS and CDR2 is FNYEAQ in the germline V gene. V was pared by 5 bases and J by 0 bases, with 8 bases of the junction left unmatched. CDR3 protein: CASSVGTGQGSYNEQFF. For the CDR3, the DNA is TGTGCCAGCAGCGTAGGGACGGGACAGGGCTCCTACAATGAGCAGTTCTTC.

The sample holds one count of this clone. The CDR3 protein is CASSLMGARDEQYF. The CDR3 region has the DNA TGCGCCAGCAGCTTGATGGGGGCGAGGGACGAGCAGTACTTC. V and J are TRBV5-1 and TRBJ2-7, with a possible D match to TRBD1 (6 bases). The germline V gene encodes CDR1 SGHRS and CDR2 YFSETQ. The V and J ends lost 1 base and 5 bases respectively, with 13 bases between them. There are 14 residues in the CDR3.

The chain carries TRBV28 and TRBJ1-1; D gene unclear. The V gene's germline CDR1 is MDHEN and CDR2 SYDVKM. The CDR3 contains 13 residues. V lost 6 bases, J lost 1 base, and 9 bases lay in between. The CDR3: CASSAPRNTEAFF. CDR3 DNA: TGTGCCAGCAGCGCCCCAAGGAACACTGAAGCTTTCTTT. Drawing the rest from reference TRBV28 and TRBJ1-1, the complete variable domain is DVKVTQSSRYLVKRTGEKVFLECVQDMDHENMFWYRQDPGLGLRLIYFSYDVKMKEKGDIPEGYSVSREKKERFSLILESASTNQTSMYLCASSAPRNTEAFFGQGTRLTVV.

V is TRBV6-1 and J is TRBJ2-1; D gene unclear. The V and J ends lost 5 bases and 8 bases respectively, with 16 bases between them. Germline CDR1 reads MNHNS; CDR2 reads SASEGT. This CDR3 has 14 amino acids. The CDR3 loop reads CASSTGPSRDEQFF. CDR3 DNA: TGTGCCAGCAGTACCGGGCCCTCGCGCGATGAGCAGTTCTTC.

This clone was seen only a few times. The chain has TRBV6-1 and TRBJ2-6; D might be TRBD1 (6 bases). The V end was cut by 6 bases, the J end by 2 bases, with 11 bases between. The CDR3 has 15 amino acids. Per germline, CDR1 MNHNS and CDR2 SASEGT. The CDR3 here is CASSRGSTGANVLTF. In nucleotides, the CDR3 is TGTGCCAGCAGCAGGGGCTCTACTGGGGCCAACGTCCTGACTTTC.

This clone was recorded only once. The chain uses TRBV18 and TRBJ1-1; D not certain. Germline V gene lookup returns CDR1 KGHSH and CDR2 LQKENI. CDR3 length: 12 residues. The germline V and J ends were trimmed by 4 bases and 1 base, with 4 bases remaining between them. The CDR3, as DNA: TGTGCCAGCTCACAACGGAACACTGAAGCTTTCTTT. Residues: CASSQRNTEAFF. The whole variable domain, filled in from reference TRBV18 and TRBJ1-1, reads NAGVMQNPRHLVRRRGQEARLRCSPMKGHSHVYWYRQLPEEGLKFMVYLQKENIIDESGMPKERFSAEFPKEGPSILRIQQVVRGDSAAYFCASSQRNTEAFFGQGTRLTVV.

This chain uses TRBV5-1 with TRBJ1-1, with D tentatively TRBD1 (5 bases). CDR1 is SGHRS, CDR2 YFSETQ, per germline. The CDR3 loop spans 13 amino acids. V was trimmed by 7 bases and J by 1 base, leaving 11 bases between them. The CDR3 coding sequence is TGCGCCAGCCGATCGACAGAGAACACTGAAGCTTTCTTT. This encodes CASRSTENTEAFF.

The chain has TRBV5-1 and TRBJ2-2, with D hard to call. Germline V gene data show CDR1 as SGHRS and CDR2 as YFSETQ. The CDR3 is 13 residues long. Trimming took off 4 bases at V and 4 bases at J, with 8 bases between the two ends. DNA of the CDR3: TGCGCCAGCAGCCGTTGGAGCACCGGGGAGCTGTTTTTT. Its protein is CASSRWSTGELFF.

The chain joins TRBV28 to TRBJ1-5; the D gene is possibly TRBD1 (5 bases). Trimming pared 2 bases from V and 7 bases from J, leaving 21 bases between. CDR1 is MDHEN and CDR2 is SYDVKM in the germline V gene. The CDR3 is made up of 17 amino acids. This chain's CDR3 is CASSLPGGTVSTQPQHF. In DNA, the CDR3 is TGTGCCAGCAGTTTACCGGGGGGGACGGTCAGCACCCAGCCCCAGCATTTT.

The chain employs TRBV19 and TRBJ1-2; D remains unclear. Germline assignment: CDR1 LNHDA and CDR2 SQIVND (reference sequence). There are 13 residues in the CDR3. Trimming removed 5 bases from V and 3 bases from J, with 10 bases in between. CDR3 in DNA: TGTGCCAGTAGTCTAAGGAGTGACTATGGCTACACCTTC. This encodes CASSLRSDYGYTF.

The CDR3 bases are TGTGCCATCAGTGCCTCAGGGGCTGGGGCCAACGTCCTGACTTTC. Protein product: CAISASGAGANVLTF. The V gene is TRBV10-3, the J gene TRBJ2-6; D possibly corresponds to TRBD1 (6 bases). This CDR3 has 15 residues. Trimming took off 4 bases at V and 2 bases at J, with 9 bases between the two ends. The germline CDR1 and CDR2 sequences are ENHRY and SYGVKD.

The chain combines TRBV18 with TRBJ2-6; tentative D call: TRBD2 (6 bases). The CDR3 contains 17 residues. Trimming removed 4 bases at V and 0 bases at J, with 13 bases between. The germline gives CDR1 KGHSH, CDR2 LQKENI. The CDR3 spells CASSRWDSSSGANVLTF. As DNA, the CDR3 is TGTGCCAGCTCACGATGGGACTCCAGCTCTGGGGCCAACGTCCTGACTTTC.

This sequence joins TRBV7-9 and TRBJ1-2, with 8 nucleotides matching TRBD1. Germline lookup yields CDR1 SEHNR and CDR2 FQNEAQ (reference sequence). The CDR3 spans 13 residues. Losses at the gene ends were 5 bases for V and 8 bases for J; bases not matched to a gene: 7. The chain's CDR3 is CASSRPGTGGYTF. The CDR3 coding sequence is TGTGCCAGCAGCCGTCCCGGGACAGGCGGCTACACCTTC.

This chain connects TRBV28 to TRBJ2-3; unclear D gene. The CDR3 spans 16 residues. CDR1 and CDR2 (germline): MDHEN, SYDVKM. The ends were cut back, 6 bases at V and 1 base at J, with 17 bases in the middle. CDR3 bases: TGTGCCAGCAGCCATGGGTTTTACCCGGGCACAGATACGCAGTATTTT. This encodes CASSHGFYPGTDTQYF.

The V call is TRBV6-1, the J call TRBJ2-7; D is ambiguous. The CDR3 sequence is 11 residues long. Between the trimmed V and J ends, which lost 2 bases and 7 bases, there was a span of 6 bases. Germline-derived CDR1 and CDR2 are MNHNS and SASEGT. CDR3 nucleotides: TGTGCCAGCAGTGAAATTGGGGAGCAGTACTTC. Protein: CASSEIGEQYF.

The V and J genes are TRBV5-1 and TRBJ2-2; 7 bases fit TRBD2. This CDR3 contains 16 residues. The V and J ends lost 0 bases and 5 bases, in that order; junction bases with no gene match: 7. CDR1 and CDR2 from the germline V gene are SGHRS and YFSETQ. The CDR3 sequence is CASSLVAGAGTGELFF. CDR3 DNA: TGCGCCAGCAGCTTGGTTGCGGGAGCGGGAACCGGGGAGCTGTTTTTT.

The chain has TRBV5-1 and TRBJ2-7; D ambiguous. Deletions cut 0 bases from V and 3 bases from J, with 7 bases between. Germline CDR1 reads SGHRS; CDR2 reads YFSETQ. The CDR3 is 13 amino acids. The DNA of the CDR3 is TGCGCCAGCAGCTTGGCCCCGGGCTACGAGCAGTACTTC. The encoded protein is CASSLAPGYEQYF.

The chain combines TRBV6-1 with TRBJ2-7, with a weak D call TRBD2 (6 bases). Deletions cut 6 bases from V and 12 bases from J, with 15 bases between. CDR3 size: 11 residues. Germline-derived CDR1 and CDR2 are MNHNS and SASEGT. This CDR3 reads CASRLRDLLYF. The CDR3 DNA reads as TGTGCCAGCAGATTGCGGGACCTGTTGTACTTC.

The rearrangement links TRBV28 to TRBJ2-7, with no clear D. Trimming cost V 4 bases and J 0 bases, with 7 bases left between them. The CDR3 contains 13 residues. Germline V gene sequence: CDR1 MDHEN, CDR2 SYDVKM. Here the CDR3 DNA reads TGTGCCAGCAGTTCCACAAACTCCTACGAGCAGTACTTC. This codes for CASSSTNSYEQYF.

V and J are TRBV6-5 and TRBJ1-1; 8 nucleotides align to TRBD1. Germline CDR1 MNHEY, CDR2 SVGAGI. The CDR3 sequence is 14 residues long. V was pared by 6 bases and J by 1 base, with 4 bases of the junction left unmatched. CDR3 bases: TGTGCCAGCAGAGGTGGGACAGGGAACACTGAAGCTTTCTTT. Encoded protein: CASRGGTGNTEAFF.

The rearrangement joins TRBV10-3 to TRBJ2-3; D might be TRBD1 (5 bases). Looked up from germline, CDR1 is ENHRY and CDR2 is SYGVKD. This CDR3 comprises 11 residues. The V end lost 8 bases, the J end lost 9 bases, and 12 bases lay between the germline ends. CDR3 residues: CAISRTGTQYF. The DNA for the CDR3 is TGTGCCATCTCGCGCACAGGAACGCAGTATTTT.

This clone turned up a few times. The chain combines TRBV10-2 with TRBJ1-5; TRBD1 might be the D (5 bases). The germline V gene has CDR1 WSHSY and CDR2 SAAADI. This CDR3 comprises 13 residues. Trimming left V 7 bases short and J 7 bases short, with 14 bases between. The CDR3 is CASTAGSGQPQHF. The DNA of the CDR3 is TGCGCCAGCACCGCAGGGTCAGGGCAGCCCCAGCATTTT.

This clone was found a few times. The genes are TRBV5-1 and TRBJ1-1; D unclear. The CDR3 sequence is 14 residues long. V lost 0 bases and J lost 2, with 8 bases in between. Germline V gives CDR1 SGHRS, CDR2 YFSETQ. This CDR3 is CASSLGVPNTEAFF. The CDR3 DNA reads TGCGCCAGCAGCTTGGGGGTTCCTAACACTGAAGCTTTCTTT.

The rearrangement joins TRBV6-5 to TRBJ1-4, with D possibly matching TRBD1 (6 bases). The CDR3 length is 15 residues. The germline V and J ends were trimmed by 0 bases and 6 bases, with 11 bases remaining between them. Germline V gene lookup returns CDR1 MNHEY and CDR2 SVGAGI. This CDR3 is CASSYSGGAHEKLFF. CDR3 nucleotide sequence: TGTGCCAGCAGTTACTCGGGGGGCGCCCATGAAAAACTGTTTTTT.

V usage is TRBV5-1 and J usage is TRBJ2-1; 10 bases are shared with TRBD2. Unmatched junction bases numbered 9, after V lost 2 bases and J lost 7 bases. Germline CDR1 and CDR2: SGHRS and YFSETQ. CDR3 length: 16 amino acids. The CDR3 nucleotides read TGCGCCAGCAGCTTATATACGCCGGGACTAGCGAATGAGCAGTTCTTC. Translating it yields CASSLYTPGLANEQFF.

The chain couples TRBV28 to TRBJ1-1, with D possibly TRBD1 on 6 matching bases. Per germline, CDR1 MDHEN and CDR2 SYDVKM. The CDR3 is 13 amino acids. Trimming cost V 7 bases and J 5 bases, with 14 bases left between them. For the CDR3, the DNA is TGTGCCAGCATCCGTGGGGGGCGGACTGAAGCTTTCTTT. Amino acid sequence: CASIRGGRTEAFF.

The rearrangement links TRBV6-1 to TRBJ1-1, with D unclear. This CDR3 spans 14 amino acids. CDR1 is MNHNS, CDR2 SASEGT, per germline. V lost 5 bases, J lost 1 base, and 11 bases lay in between. DNA for the CDR3: TGTGCCAGCAGTCTCAGAGGTACGAACACTGAAGCTTTCTTT. This gives the protein CASSLRGTNTEAFF.

The gene calls are TRBV28 and TRBJ1-2; 8 bases are a match to TRBD1. Germline CDR1 reads MDHEN; CDR2 reads SYDVKM. V lost 4 bases, J lost 8 bases, and 9 bases stayed unmatched. The length of the CDR3 is 14 residues. CDR3 sequence reads: CASSSGDRGRGYTF. The DNA for the CDR3 is TGTGCCAGCAGTTCCGGAGACAGGGGTCGCGGCTACACCTTC.

The sample holds a few counts of this clone. The rearrangement uses TRBV18 and TRBJ2-1; D is tentatively TRBD1 or TRBD2 (5 bases each). CDR3 length: 13 residues. V was trimmed by 3 bases and J by 8 bases, leaving 11 bases between them. Germline V CDR1 and CDR2: KGHSH, LQKENI. In nucleotides, the CDR3 is TGTGCCAGCTCACCTCAGAGGGGTGATGAGCAGTTCTTC. It encodes CASSPQRGDEQFF.

The rearrangement joins TRBV6-1 to TRBJ1-2; D gene unclear. The V and J ends lost 6 bases and 8 bases respectively, with 16 bases between them. Germline-derived CDR1 and CDR2 are MNHNS and SASEGT. The CDR3 is 13 residues long. CDR3 sequence reads: CASSLTLIRGYTF. The CDR3 bases are TGTGCCAGCAGCCTAACCCTAATCCGGGGCTACACCTTC.

The V gene is TRBV5-1, the J gene TRBJ1-1; D unclear. Germline V gene sequence: CDR1 SGHRS, CDR2 YFSETQ. There are 15 residues in the CDR3. V was trimmed by 0 bases and J by 1 base, leaving 10 bases between them. In DNA form, the CDR3 reads TGCGCCAGCAGCTTGGAGCCGGCGGGGAACACTGAAGCTTTCTTT. It encodes CASSLEPAGNTEAFF. Complete variable domain (other parts from reference TRBV5-1 and TRBJ1-1): KAGVTQTPRYLIKTRGQQVTLSCSPISGHRSVSWYQQTPGQGLQFLFEYFSETQRNKGNFPGRFSGRQFSNSRSEMNVSTLELGDSALYLCASSLEPAGNTEAFFGQGTRLTVV.